A single sample is the source of the 26 T cell receptor beta chains below, sequenced in a study of blood T cell repertoires in COVID-19. The table came from immunoSEQ multiplex PCR; TCRdb's copy has only in-frame clones and leaves some out. Seen here are about 480,000 clones, roughly 90% observed once, and the top ten hold about 2%. Sequencing input: PBMCs or T cells enriched from blood (not recorded which). These receptors were collected from a woman aged 40-49 years who had recovered from COVID-19.

The genes are TRBV3-1 (or the pseudogene TRBV3-2) and TRBJ2-2, with D unclear. V was cut by 7 bases and J by 3 bases, with 9 bases left in between. CDR1 is LGHDT, CDR2 YNNKEL, per germline (reference sequence). The CDR3 extends over 13 amino acids. This CDR3 is CASTHYYTGELFF. The CDR3 coding sequence is TGTGCCAGCACCCACTATTACACCGGGGAGCTGTTTTTT.

The J gene is TRBJ2-7, the V gene TRBV5-4, with TRBD2 as a possible D gene (5 bases). The ends were cut back, 4 bases at V and 4 bases at J, with 15 bases in the middle. Germline CDR1 SGHNT, CDR2 YYREEE (reference sequence). This CDR3 region has 14 residues. The chain's CDR3 is CASSRGQGPYEQYF. DNA of the CDR3: TGTGCCAGCAGCCGCGGGCAAGGGCCGTACGAGCAGTACTTC.

This clone was seen a single time. The CDR3 here is CASSPTPTGLGSPLHF. As DNA, the CDR3 is TGTGCCAGCAGCCCTACCCCTACAGGGCTTGGTTCACCCCTCCACTTT. The V call is TRBV5-6, the J call TRBJ1-6; possible D gene TRBD1, 6 bases. This CDR3 spans 16 amino acids. Trimming shortened V by 4 bases and J by 9 bases, and 20 bases separated the two germline ends. Germline CDR1 is SGHDT and CDR2 is YYEEEE.

This rearrangement joins TRBV11-2 to TRBJ2-1; D is ambiguous. This CDR3 is 14 amino acids long. Looked up from germline, CDR1 is SGHAT and CDR2 is FQNNGV. V shed 1 base and J shed 8 bases, with 12 bases lying between them. In DNA form, the CDR3 reads TGTGCCAGCAGCTTAGTCTCCGCGTCCGATGAGCAGTTCTTC. Amino acid sequence: CASSLVSASDEQFF. Using reference TRBV11-2 and TRBJ2-1 for the parts outside the CDR3, the full variable domain is EAGVAQSPRYKIIEKRQSVAFWCNPISGHATLYWYQQILGQGPKLLIQFQNNGVVDDSQLPKDRFSAERLKGVDSTLKIQPAKLEDSAVYLCASSLVSASDEQFFGPGTRLTVL.

This rearrangement joins TRBV4-3 to TRBJ2-4; 8 bases are a match to TRBD2. The ends lost 4 bases at V and 7 bases at J; junction bases unmatched: 12. There are 16 residues in the CDR3. Per germline, CDR1 LGHNA and CDR2 YSLEER. Written as DNA, the CDR3 is TGCGCCAGCAGCCCTCCACGGCGGGAGGTGGGGAACATTCAGTACTTC. Translation gives CASSPPRREVGNIQYF.

The V gene is TRBV19, the J gene TRBJ2-1, with 7 nucleotides matching TRBD1. Germline V gene lookup returns CDR1 LNHDA and CDR2 SQIVND (reference sequence). Germline trimming cut 5 bases from V and 4 bases from J; bases unmatched to any gene: 17. There are 18 residues in the CDR3. The CDR3 reads CASSQLLYIGTEYNEQFF. The CDR3 DNA follows: TGTGCCAGTAGTCAGTTACTATATATCGGGACAGAGTACAATGAGCAGTTCTTC.

The gene calls are TRBV19 and TRBJ2-2; TRBD2 matches at 11 bases. Germline V gene data show CDR1 as LNHDA and CDR2 as SQIVND (reference sequence). This CDR3 contains 18 residues. V was clipped by 5 bases and J by 2 bases; unmatched bases: 10. The CDR3 protein is CASSPRPGLAANTGELFF. CDR3 DNA: TGTGCCAGTAGTCCTCGGCCGGGACTAGCGGCCAACACCGGGGAGCTGTTTTTT.

A note on this clone: Within the sample, other DNA sequences also encode this same CDR3. The CDR3 is CASSQGLAGGETQYF. The CDR3 coding sequence is TGTGCCAGCAGCCAAGGACTAGCGGGAGGGGAGACCCAGTACTTC. The rearrangement links TRBV3-1 (or the pseudogene TRBV3-2) to TRBJ2-5; 14 positions match TRBD2. With V trimmed by 1 base and J by 5 bases, 0 bases remained unmatched. There are 15 residues in the CDR3. Germline V CDR1 and CDR2: LGHDT, YNNKEL (reference sequence).

The CDR3 coding sequence is TGCAGTGCTAGTGGGAGGGGCGGGAACACCGGGGAGCTGTTTTTT. It yields the protein CSASGRGGNTGELFF. The gene calls are TRBV20-1 and TRBJ2-2; 7 positions agree with TRBD2. J was trimmed by 1 base and V by 3 bases; bases with no gene match: 5. Germline V gene sequence: CDR1 DFQATT, CDR2 SNEGSKA (reference sequence). The CDR3 spans 15 residues.

The chain combines TRBV29-1 with TRBJ2-7; 8 positions match TRBD2. Germline loops: CDR1 SQVTM, CDR2 ANQGSEA. The CDR3 length is 18 residues. The trim removed 6 bases at V and 0 bases at J, leaving 19 bases unmatched. The CDR3: CSVSRGIGGSGDSYEQYF. In DNA form, the CDR3 reads TGCAGCGTCTCCAGGGGAATCGGGGGTAGCGGGGACTCCTACGAGCAGTACTTC.

The gene calls are TRBV7-2 and TRBJ1-6, with D tentatively TRBD1 (6 bases). The CDR3 loop spans 15 amino acids. Trimming left V 5 bases short and J 7 bases short, with 15 bases between. Germline V gene lookup returns CDR1 SGHTA and CDR2 FQGNSA. The CDR3 region has the DNA TGTGCCAGCAGCCCACGGGGGGCGCAAAATTCACCCCTCCACTTT. It yields the protein CASSPRGAQNSPLHF.

The chain has TRBV5-4 and TRBJ2-4; D unresolved. CDR1 SGHNT and CDR2 YYREEE come from the germline V gene (reference sequence). V lost 3 bases and J 0 bases, leaving 10 bases between the germline ends. CDR3 length equals 15 residues. The CDR3 protein is CASSSRGSAKNIQYF. CDR3 nucleotides: TGTGCCAGCAGCTCCCGAGGTTCAGCCAAAAACATTCAGTACTTC.

V is TRBV5-4 and J is TRBJ2-5; TRBD2 matches 9 bases. This CDR3 has 17 residues. V lost 4 bases and J lost 4; bases outside the gene matches: 14. Germline CDR1 SGHNT, CDR2 YYREEE (reference sequence). CDR3 nucleotides: TGTGCCAGCAGCCTGGAGGGGGCGGGAGGGCCTCGAGAGACCCAGTACTTC. Translating gives CASSLEGAGGPRETQYF.

There are a few counts of this clone. The chain joins TRBV7-2 to TRBJ1-3; 12 bases line up with TRBD1. The CDR3 runs to 17 residues. Germline V gene lookup returns CDR1 SGHTA and CDR2 FQGNSA. V dropped 4 bases and J dropped 3; count of bases not matched to a gene: 7. In nucleotides, the CDR3 is TGTGCCAGCAGCTCAACCGGGACAGGGGGCTTTGGAAACACCATATATTTT. Translating it yields CASSSTGTGGFGNTIYF.

Of note for this clone: Different DNA sequences within this sample yield the same CDR3. The CDR3 spells CASSYQGGNGYTF. The CDR3 nucleotides read TGTGCCAGCAGTTACCAGGGGGGAAATGGCTACACCTTC. The rearrangement joins TRBV6-5 to TRBJ1-2, with 7 bases lining up with TRBD1. Germline lookup yields CDR1 MNHEY and CDR2 SVGAGI. The length of the CDR3 is 13 residues. The J segment lost 6 bases and the V segment lost 2 bases, leaving 3 bases of the junction unmatched.

The chain has TRBV12-3 or TRBV12-4 and TRBJ2-5; 7 bases are shared with TRBD1. Trimming removed 4 bases from V and 3 bases from J; junction bases left unmatched: 2. The CDR3 totals 13 residues. DNA of the CDR3: TGTGCCAGCAGTTGGGGACAGAAAGAGACCCAGTACTTC. It translates to CASSWGQKETQYF.

The chain uses TRBV5-1 and TRBJ2-3, with 13 bases lining up with TRBD2. CDR1 is SGHRS, CDR2 YFSETQ, per germline. Germline trimming cut 5 bases from V and 1 base from J; bases unmatched to any gene: 7. This CDR3 spans 17 amino acids. CDR3 sequence reads: CASRGRTSGSGTDTQYF. The CDR3 DNA sequence: TGCGCCAGCAGGGGGCGGACTAGCGGGAGCGGCACAGATACGCAGTATTTT.

This clone was seen only once. The chain couples TRBV4-1 to TRBJ2-2; 12 bases line up with TRBD2. CDR3 length equals 17 residues. Per the germline V gene, CDR1 is MGHRA and CDR2 is YSYEKL. V lost 3 bases, J lost 5 bases, and 7 bases stayed unmatched. The DNA of the CDR3 is TGCGCCAGCAGCCACCGACTAGCGGGAGTTGGTACCGGGGAGCTGTTTTTT. Its translation: CASSHRLAGVGTGELFF.

This chain uses TRBV15 with TRBJ2-7, with D maybe TRBD1 (6 bases). Germline V gene sequence: CDR1 LNHNV, CDR2 YYDKDF (reference sequence). The V and J ends lost 1 base and 6 bases respectively, with 13 bases between them. The CDR3 extends over 14 amino acids. This CDR3 is CATSRGGQGREQYF. The CDR3 DNA reads as TGTGCCACCAGCAGAGGGGGGCAGGGTCGCGAGCAGTACTTC.

This chain joins TRBV6-6 and TRBJ2-5; 8 bases fit TRBD1. CDR1 and CDR2 (germline): MNHNY, SVGAGI (reference sequence). The CDR3 consists of 14 residues. With V trimmed by 6 bases and J by 5 bases, 8 bases remained unmatched. The DNA for the CDR3 is TGTGCCAGCAGAGATACAGGGGGACCGGAGACCCAGTACTTC. Its translation is CASRDTGGPETQYF.

This clone was seen ten or more times. This chain uses TRBV6-5 with TRBJ1-2, with D tentatively TRBD1 (5 bases). Trimming stripped 6 bases from V and 0 bases from J, with 14 bases between. This CDR3 has 15 residues. Germline-derived CDR1 and CDR2 are MNHEY and SVGAGI. CDR3 protein: CASRPQGVSNYGYTF. The CDR3 DNA reads as TGTGCCAGCAGACCACAAGGGGTTTCTAACTATGGCTACACCTTC.

This chain uses TRBV18 with TRBJ2-4; D possibly corresponds to TRBD1 (6 bases). The CDR3 totals 14 residues. Germline CDR1 KGHSH, CDR2 LQKENI. The V end was cut by 3 bases, the J end by 11 bases, with 17 bases between. The CDR3 nucleotides are TGTGCCAGCTCACCCCTCCGGGACACCGGACTTCAGTACTTC. Translated, it gives CASSPLRDTGLQYF.

This chain uses TRBV30 with TRBJ2-5, with 9 positions matching TRBD2. The CDR3 contains 16 residues. V shed 0 bases and J 5 bases; nucleotides not matched to a gene: 10. Germline V gene data show CDR1 as GTSNPN and CDR2 as SVGIG (reference sequence). Here the CDR3 reads CAWSVGAGGRWETQYF. In DNA, the CDR3 is TGTGCCTGGAGTGTTGGAGCGGGAGGCCGGTGGGAGACCCAGTACTTC.

The V gene is TRBV29-1, the J gene TRBJ1-1; D perhaps matches TRBD1 (6 bases). Trimming removed 6 bases at V and 5 bases at J, with 19 bases between. The CDR3 spans 14 residues. Germline V CDR1 and CDR2: SQVTM, ANQGSEA. The CDR3, as DNA: TGCAGCGTCCAACACAGGGCCTCAAGGACTGAAGCTTTCTTT. This encodes CSVQHRASRTEAFF. Combining the CDR3 with reference TRBV29-1 and TRBJ1-1 gives the whole variable domain SAVISQKPSRDICQRGTSLTIQCQVDSQVTMMFWYRQQPGQSLTLIATANQGSEATYESGFVIDKFPISRPNLTFSTLTVSNMSPEDSSIYLCSVQHRASRTEAFFGQGTRLTVV.

The chain uses TRBV7-2 and TRBJ2-1; TRBD1 matches 10 bases. V trimming: 4 bases; J trimming: 5 bases; junction bases outside the gene matches: 11. CDR3 size: 17 residues. From germline, CDR1 is SGHTA and CDR2 FQGNSA. CDR3 nucleotides: TGTGCCAGCAGCTGGCGGCCCCCGGACAGGGGGGACAATGAGCAGTTCTTC. Protein sequence: CASSWRPPDRGDNEQFF.

This rearrangement joins TRBV6-5 to TRBJ2-2, with unresolved D. Germline CDR1 MNHEY, CDR2 SVGAGI. The CDR3 is made up of 16 amino acids. Trimming cost V 2 bases and J 2 bases, with 12 bases left between them. CDR3: CASSYLGSPNTGELFF. The CDR3 DNA follows: TGTGCCAGCAGTTACCTCGGGTCCCCCAACACCGGGGAGCTGTTTTTT.